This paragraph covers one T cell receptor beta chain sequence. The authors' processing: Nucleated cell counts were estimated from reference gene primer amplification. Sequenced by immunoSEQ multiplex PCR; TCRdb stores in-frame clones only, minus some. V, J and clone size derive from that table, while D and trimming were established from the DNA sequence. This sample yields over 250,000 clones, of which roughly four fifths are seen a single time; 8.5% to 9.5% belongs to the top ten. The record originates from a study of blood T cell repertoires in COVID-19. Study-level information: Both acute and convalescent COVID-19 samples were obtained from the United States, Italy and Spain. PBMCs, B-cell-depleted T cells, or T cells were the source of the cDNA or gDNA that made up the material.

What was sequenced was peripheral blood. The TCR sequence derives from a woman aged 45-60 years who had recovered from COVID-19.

Here the CDR3 reads CASSPGTGSYNEQFF. CDR3 in DNA: TGTGCCAGCTCACCCGGGACAGGCTCCTACAATGAGCAGTTCTTC. The J gene is TRBJ2-1, the V gene TRBV18, with TRBD1 identical over 8 bases. The CDR3 runs to 15 residues. The V segment lost 3 bases and the J segment 0 bases; nucleotides outside the gene matches: 1. Germline CDR1 and CDR2: KGHSH and LQKENI.